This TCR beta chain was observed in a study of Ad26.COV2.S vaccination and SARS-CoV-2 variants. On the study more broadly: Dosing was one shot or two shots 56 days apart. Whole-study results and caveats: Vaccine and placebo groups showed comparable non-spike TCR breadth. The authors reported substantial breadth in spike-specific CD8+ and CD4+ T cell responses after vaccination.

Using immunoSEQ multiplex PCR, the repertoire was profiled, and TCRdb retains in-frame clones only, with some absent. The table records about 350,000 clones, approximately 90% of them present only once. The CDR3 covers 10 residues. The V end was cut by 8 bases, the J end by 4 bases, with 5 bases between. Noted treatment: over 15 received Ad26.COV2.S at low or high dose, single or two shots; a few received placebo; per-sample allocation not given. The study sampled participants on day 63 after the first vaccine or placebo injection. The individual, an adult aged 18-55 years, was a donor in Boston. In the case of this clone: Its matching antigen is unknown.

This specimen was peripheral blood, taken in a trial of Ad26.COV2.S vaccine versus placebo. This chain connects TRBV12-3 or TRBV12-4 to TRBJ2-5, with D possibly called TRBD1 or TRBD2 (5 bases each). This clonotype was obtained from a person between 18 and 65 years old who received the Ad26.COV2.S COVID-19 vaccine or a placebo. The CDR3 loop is CASGGETQYF. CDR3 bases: TGTGCCAGCGGGGGAGAGACCCAGTACTTC.